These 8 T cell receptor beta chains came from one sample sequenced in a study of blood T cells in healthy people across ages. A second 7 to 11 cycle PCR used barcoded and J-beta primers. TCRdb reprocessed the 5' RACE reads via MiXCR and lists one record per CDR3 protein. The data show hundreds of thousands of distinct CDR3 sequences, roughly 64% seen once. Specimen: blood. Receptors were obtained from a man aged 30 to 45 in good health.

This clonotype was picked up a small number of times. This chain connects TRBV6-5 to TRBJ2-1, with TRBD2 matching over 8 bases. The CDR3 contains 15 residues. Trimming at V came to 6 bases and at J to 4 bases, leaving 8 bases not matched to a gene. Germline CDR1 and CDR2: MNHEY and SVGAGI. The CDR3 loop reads CASRTERGRYNEQFF. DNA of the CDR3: TGTGCCAGCAGAACCGAGCGGGGGAGATACAATGAGCAGTTCTTC.

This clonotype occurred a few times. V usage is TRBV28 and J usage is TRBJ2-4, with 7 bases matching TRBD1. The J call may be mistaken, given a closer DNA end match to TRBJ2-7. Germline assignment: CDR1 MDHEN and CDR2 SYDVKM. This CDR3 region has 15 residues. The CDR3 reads CASSPRGLWSYEQYF. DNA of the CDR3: TGTGCCAGCAGTCCGAGGGGGCTGTGGTCCTACGAGCAGTACTTC.

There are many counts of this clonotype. CDR3: CSVRVTGELFF. The CDR3 DNA reads as TGCAGCGTAAGGGTCACCGGGGAGCTGTTTTTT. The chain uses TRBV29-1 and TRBJ2-2; no definite D call. Germline-derived CDR1 and CDR2 are SQVTM and ANQGSEA. V was pared by 6 bases and J by 4 bases, with 6 bases between. CDR3 length: 11 amino acids.

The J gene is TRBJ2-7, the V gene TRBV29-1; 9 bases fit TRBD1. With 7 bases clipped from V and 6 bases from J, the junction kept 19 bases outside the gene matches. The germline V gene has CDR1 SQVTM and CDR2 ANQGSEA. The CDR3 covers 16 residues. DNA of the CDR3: TGCAGCGCCGCCTGGGGCACCGGACAGGGGTCTCGCGAGCAGTACTTC. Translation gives CSAAWGTGQGSREQYF.

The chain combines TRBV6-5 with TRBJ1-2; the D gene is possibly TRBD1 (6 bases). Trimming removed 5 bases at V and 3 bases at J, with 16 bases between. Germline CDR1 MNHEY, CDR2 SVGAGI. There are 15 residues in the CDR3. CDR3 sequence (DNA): TGTGCCAGCAGTCACGGACAGAGTTCATACTATGGCTACACCTTC. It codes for CASSHGQSSYYGYTF.

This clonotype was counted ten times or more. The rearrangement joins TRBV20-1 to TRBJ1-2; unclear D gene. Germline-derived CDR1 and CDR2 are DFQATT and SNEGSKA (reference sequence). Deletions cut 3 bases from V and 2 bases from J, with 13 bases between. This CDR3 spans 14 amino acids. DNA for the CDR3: TGCAGTGCTAGCGTGCGGGAGTGGAACTATGGCTACACCTTC. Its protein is CSASVREWNYGYTF.

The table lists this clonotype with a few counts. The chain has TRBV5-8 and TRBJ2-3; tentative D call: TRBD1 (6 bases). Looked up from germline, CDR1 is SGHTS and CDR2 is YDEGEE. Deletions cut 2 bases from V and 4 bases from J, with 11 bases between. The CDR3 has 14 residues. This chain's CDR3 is CASSFHRVADTQYF. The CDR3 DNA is TGTGCCAGCAGCTTCCACAGGGTCGCAGATACGCAGTATTTT.

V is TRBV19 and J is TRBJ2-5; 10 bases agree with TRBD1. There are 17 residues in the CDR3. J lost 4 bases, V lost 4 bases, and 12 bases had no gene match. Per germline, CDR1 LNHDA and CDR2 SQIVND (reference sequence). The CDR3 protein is CASSRGTGVGGRETQYF. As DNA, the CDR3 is TGTGCCAGTAGTAGAGGGACAGGGGTCGGGGGTAGAGAGACCCAGTACTTC.